Presented here are 12 T cell receptor beta chains from one specimen sequenced in a study of blood T cells in healthy people across ages. Primers used in a second PCR of roughly 7 to 12 cycles were a sample-barcoded 5' primer and a J-beta primer mix. TCRdb re-analysed the 5' RACE reads in MiXCR, keeping a single row per CDR3 protein. The sample has some 710,000 distinct CDR3 sequences, around 50% seen once. Sequencing was carried out using blood. Every receptor here comes from an elderly man in good health.

About this clonotype itself: A read error is possible here, since a much larger clone lies one base away. J is TRBJ1-2 and V is TRBV20-1; D ambiguous. The germline V gene encodes CDR1 DFQATT and CDR2 SNEGSKA (reference sequence). V was clipped by 5 bases and J by 0 bases, with 13 bases between them. The CDR3 is 14 residues long. The CDR3 loop is CSARGSSSNYGYTF. CDR3 bases: TGCAGTGCTCGTGGGAGTTCCTCTAACTATGGCTACACCTTC.

The chain is built from TRBV27 and TRBJ2-2; 9 nucleotides align to TRBD2. CDR3 length: 16 residues. The germline gives CDR1 MNHEY, CDR2 SMNVEV (reference sequence). The junction had 7 bases not matched to a gene; V was cut back by 4 bases and J by 4 bases. As DNA, the CDR3 is TGTGCCAGCAGTTCCCCCGCTAGCGGGACCACCGGGGAGCTGTTTTTT. This encodes CASSSPASGTTGELFF.

The rearrangement joins TRBV5-1 to TRBJ1-6; D is undetermined. The CDR3 consists of 18 residues. Germline loops: CDR1 SGHRS, CDR2 YFSETQ. Trimming took off 0 bases at V and 0 bases at J, with 13 bases between the two ends. The CDR3 protein is CASSLASGESSYNSPLHF. The DNA for the CDR3 is TGCGCCAGCAGCTTGGCCTCGGGCGAGAGCTCCTATAATTCACCCCTCCACTTT. The full variable domain, its missing parts supplied by reference TRBV5-1 and TRBJ1-6, is KAGVTQTPRYLIKTRGQQVTLSCSPISGHRSVSWYQQTPGQGLQFLFEYFSETQRNKGNFPGRFSGRQFSNSRSEMNVSTLELGDSALYLCASSLASGESSYNSPLHFGNGTRLTVT.

The V and J genes are TRBV5-6 and TRBJ1-2, with D possibly being TRBD1 (6 bases). CDR3 size: 12 residues. Deletions cut 2 bases from V and 8 bases from J, with 10 bases between. In germline, CDR1 is SGHDT, CDR2 YYEEEE. CDR3 sequence reads: CASSFTGYGYTF. CDR3 sequence (DNA): TGTGCCAGCAGCTTCACAGGGTACGGCTACACCTTC.

A word on this clonotype: Just one base apart from a much larger clone, this may be a read error. The chain has TRBV29-1 and TRBJ2-1; 12 positions match TRBD1. The CDR3 is 14 amino acids. Germline loops: CDR1 SQVTM, CDR2 ANQGSEA. The CDR3: CSVTGTGGKFERFF. Here the CDR3 DNA reads TGCAGCGTCACCGGGACAGGGGGCAAGTTTGAGCGGTTCTTC.

A few counts support this clonotype. The gene calls are TRBV7-2 and TRBJ2-7; 9 bases are a match to TRBD1. J gave up 7 bases and V 1 base, and 11 bases lay outside the gene matches. The germline CDR1 and CDR2 sequences are SGHTA and FQGNSA. The CDR3 spans 16 residues. The DNA of the CDR3 is TGTGCCAGCAGCTTAGGGCCGGGACAGGGTAGAGATGAGCAGTACTTC. Translation: CASSLGPGQGRDEQYF.

This clonotype has just a few counts. V is TRBV6-5 and J is TRBJ1-4; D possibly corresponds to TRBD1 (5 bases). This CDR3 has 15 amino acids. Trimming removed 9 bases at V and 0 bases at J, with 14 bases between. Looked up from germline, CDR1 is MNHEY and CDR2 is SVGAGI. The CDR3 reads CASGDVAATNEKLFF. The DNA of the CDR3 is TGTGCCAGTGGGGACGTGGCAGCAACTAATGAAAAACTGTTTTTT.

The table lists this clonotype with many counts. The chain has TRBV4-3 and TRBJ2-3; D remains unclear. The CDR3 extends over 14 amino acids. V lost 0 bases and J 1 base, leaving 5 bases between the germline ends. Germline V gene lookup returns CDR1 LGHNA and CDR2 YSLEER. CDR3 residues: CASSQEPGTDTQYF. The CDR3 coding sequence is TGCGCCAGCAGCCAAGAGCCAGGCACAGATACGCAGTATTTT.

This chain uses TRBV7-2 with TRBJ2-3; D is uncertain. Germline V gene lookup returns CDR1 SGHTA and CDR2 FQGNSA. With 5 bases removed from V and 6 bases from J, the gap between germline ends came to 15 bases. CDR3 length equals 14 residues. The CDR3 nucleotides read TGTGCCAGCAGCCTAACGAAAGCTCCGGATACGCAGTATTTT. Its protein product is CASSLTKAPDTQYF.

The J gene is TRBJ2-2, the V gene TRBV20-1, with TRBD2 matching over 10 bases. Germline V lookup: CDR1 DFQATT, CDR2 SNEGSKA (reference sequence). This CDR3 spans 17 amino acids. Trimming removed 2 bases from V and 0 bases from J; junction bases left unmatched: 6. The CDR3 coding sequence is TGCAGTGCTAGACCCGCCCTAGCGGGAGCGAACACCGGGGAGCTGTTTTTT. It codes for CSARPALAGANTGELFF.

This clonotype came up a few times. The genes are TRBV9 and TRBJ2-3; the D is unclear. The length of the CDR3 is 15 residues. Per the germline V gene, CDR1 is SGDLS and CDR2 is YYNGEE. The V end was cut by 0 bases, the J end by 2 bases, with 10 bases between. CDR3 sequence reads: CASSVVPENTDTQYF. The CDR3 DNA reads as TGTGCCAGCAGCGTAGTCCCGGAGAACACAGATACGCAGTATTTT.

V usage is TRBV20-1 and J usage is TRBJ2-7, with TRBD2 matching over 14 bases. The CDR3 loop spans 14 amino acids. Germline V gene sequence: CDR1 DFQATT, CDR2 SNEGSKA (reference sequence). With V trimmed by 7 bases and J by 2 bases, 4 bases remained unmatched. The CDR3 reads CSGLAGGPPYEQYF. The CDR3, as DNA: TGCAGTGGACTAGCGGGAGGGCCCCCCTACGAGCAGTACTTC.